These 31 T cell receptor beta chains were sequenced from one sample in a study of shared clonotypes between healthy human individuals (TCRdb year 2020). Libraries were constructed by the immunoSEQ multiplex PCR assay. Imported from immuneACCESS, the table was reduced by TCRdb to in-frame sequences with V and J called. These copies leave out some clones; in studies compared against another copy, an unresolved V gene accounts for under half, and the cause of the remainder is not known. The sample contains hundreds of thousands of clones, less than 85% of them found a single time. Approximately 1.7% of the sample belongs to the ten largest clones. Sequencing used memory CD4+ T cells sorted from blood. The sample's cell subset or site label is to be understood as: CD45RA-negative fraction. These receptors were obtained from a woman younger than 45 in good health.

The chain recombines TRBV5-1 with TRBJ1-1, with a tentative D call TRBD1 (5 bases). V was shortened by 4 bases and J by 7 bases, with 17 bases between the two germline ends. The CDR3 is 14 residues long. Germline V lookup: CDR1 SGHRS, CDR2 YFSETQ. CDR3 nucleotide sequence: TGCGCCAGCAGCCCGGGGACCCCTTCCGGTGAAGCTTTCTTT. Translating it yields CASSPGTPSGEAFF.

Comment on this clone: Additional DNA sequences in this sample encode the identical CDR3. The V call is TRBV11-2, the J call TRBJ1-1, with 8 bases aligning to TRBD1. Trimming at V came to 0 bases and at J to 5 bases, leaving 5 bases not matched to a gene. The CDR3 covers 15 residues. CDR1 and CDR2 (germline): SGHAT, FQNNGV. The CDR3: CASSLEGQVGTEAFF. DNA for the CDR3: TGTGCCAGCAGCTTAGAGGGACAGGTTGGGACTGAAGCTTTCTTT.

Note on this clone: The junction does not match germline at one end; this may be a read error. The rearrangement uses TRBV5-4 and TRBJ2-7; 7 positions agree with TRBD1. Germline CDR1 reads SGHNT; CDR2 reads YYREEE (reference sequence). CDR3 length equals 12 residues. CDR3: CASSLEDRAQHF. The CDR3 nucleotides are TGTGCCAGCAGCTTGGAAGACAGGGCACAGCACTTC.

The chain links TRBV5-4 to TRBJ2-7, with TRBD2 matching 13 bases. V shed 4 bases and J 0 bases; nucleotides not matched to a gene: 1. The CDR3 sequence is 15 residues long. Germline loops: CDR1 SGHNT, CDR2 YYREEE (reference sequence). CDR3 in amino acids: CASSRTSGSSYEQYF. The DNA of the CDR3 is TGTGCCAGCAGCCGGACTAGCGGGAGCTCCTACGAGCAGTACTTC.

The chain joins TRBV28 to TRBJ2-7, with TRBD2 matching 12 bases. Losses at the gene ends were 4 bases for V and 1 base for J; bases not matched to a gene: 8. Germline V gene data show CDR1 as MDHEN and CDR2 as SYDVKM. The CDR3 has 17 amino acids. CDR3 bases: TGTGCCAGCAGTTCGGCTCCGGGACTAGCGGGTTCCTACGAGCAGTACTTC. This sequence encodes CASSSAPGLAGSYEQYF.

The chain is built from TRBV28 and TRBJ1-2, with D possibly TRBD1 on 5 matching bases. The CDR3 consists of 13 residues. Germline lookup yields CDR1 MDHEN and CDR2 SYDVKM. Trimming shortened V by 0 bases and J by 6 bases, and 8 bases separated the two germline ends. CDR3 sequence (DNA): TGTGCCAGCAGTTTATGGGACAAGGATGGCTACACCTTC. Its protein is CASSLWDKDGYTF.

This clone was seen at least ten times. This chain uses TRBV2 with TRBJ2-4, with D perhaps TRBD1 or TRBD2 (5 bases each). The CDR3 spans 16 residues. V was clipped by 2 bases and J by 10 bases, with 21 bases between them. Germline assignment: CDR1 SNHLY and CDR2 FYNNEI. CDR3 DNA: TGTGCCAGCAGTGAATGGGGGTTAGGCAGAGACAAAATTCAGTACTTC. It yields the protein CASSEWGLGRDKIQYF.

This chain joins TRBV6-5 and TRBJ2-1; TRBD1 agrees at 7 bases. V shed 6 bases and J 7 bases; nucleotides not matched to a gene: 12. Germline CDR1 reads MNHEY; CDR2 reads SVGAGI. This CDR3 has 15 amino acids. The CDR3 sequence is CASRPPGQTNNEQFF. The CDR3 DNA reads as TGTGCCAGCAGACCCCCGGGACAGACCAATAATGAGCAGTTCTTC.

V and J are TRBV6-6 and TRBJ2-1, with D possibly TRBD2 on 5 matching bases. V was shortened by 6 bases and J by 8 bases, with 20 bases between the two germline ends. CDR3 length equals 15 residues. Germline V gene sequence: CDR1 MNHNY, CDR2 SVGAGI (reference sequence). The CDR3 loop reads CASSRGLGVADEQFF. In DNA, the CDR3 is TGTGCCAGCAGCAGAGGACTCGGCGTGGCCGATGAGCAGTTCTTC.

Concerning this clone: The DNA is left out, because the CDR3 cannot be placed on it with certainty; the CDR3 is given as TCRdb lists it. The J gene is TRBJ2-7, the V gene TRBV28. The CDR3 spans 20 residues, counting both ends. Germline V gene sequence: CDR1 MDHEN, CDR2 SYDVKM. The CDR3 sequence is CASSFPVGPGRFSSSYEQYF.

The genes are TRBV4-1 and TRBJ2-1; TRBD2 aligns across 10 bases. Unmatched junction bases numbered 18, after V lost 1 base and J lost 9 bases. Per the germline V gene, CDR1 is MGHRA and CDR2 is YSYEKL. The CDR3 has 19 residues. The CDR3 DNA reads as TGCGCCAGCAGCCAAGTTCCGCCCTTTAGCGGGAGGATCTGGGCTGAGCAGTTCTTC. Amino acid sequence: CASSQVPPFSGRIWAEQFF.

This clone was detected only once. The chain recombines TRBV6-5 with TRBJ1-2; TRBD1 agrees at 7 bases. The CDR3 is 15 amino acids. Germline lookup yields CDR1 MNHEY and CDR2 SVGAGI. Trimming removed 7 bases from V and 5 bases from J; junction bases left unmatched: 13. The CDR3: CASTWRGTAKYGYTF. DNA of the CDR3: TGTGCCAGCACCTGGCGGGGGACAGCAAAATATGGCTACACCTTC.

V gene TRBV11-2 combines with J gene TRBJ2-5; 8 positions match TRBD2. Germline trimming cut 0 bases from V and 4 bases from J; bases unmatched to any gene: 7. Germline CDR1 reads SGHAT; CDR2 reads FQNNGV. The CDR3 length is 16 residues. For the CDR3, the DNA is TGTGCCAGCAGCTTAGAAACAGCGGGGGTGGGAGAGACCCAGTACTTC. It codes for CASSLETAGVGETQYF.

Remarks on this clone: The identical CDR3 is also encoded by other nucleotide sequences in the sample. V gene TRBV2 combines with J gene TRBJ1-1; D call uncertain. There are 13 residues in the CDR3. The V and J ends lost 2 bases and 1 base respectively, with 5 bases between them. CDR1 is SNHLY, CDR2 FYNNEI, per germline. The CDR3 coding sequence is TGTGCCAGCAGTGAATCTAGGAACACTGAAGCTTTCTTT. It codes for CASSESRNTEAFF.

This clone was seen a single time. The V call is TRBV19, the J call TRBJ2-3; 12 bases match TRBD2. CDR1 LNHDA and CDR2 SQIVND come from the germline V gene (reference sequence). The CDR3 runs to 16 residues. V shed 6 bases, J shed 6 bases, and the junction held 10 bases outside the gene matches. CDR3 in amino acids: CASRPSGRGDYDTQYF. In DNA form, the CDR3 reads TGTGCCAGTAGGCCTAGCGGGAGGGGTGATTACGATACGCAGTATTTT.

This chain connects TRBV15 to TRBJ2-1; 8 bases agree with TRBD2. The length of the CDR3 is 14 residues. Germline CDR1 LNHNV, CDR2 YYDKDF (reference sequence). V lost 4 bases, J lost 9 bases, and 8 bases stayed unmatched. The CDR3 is CATSKRTSLGEQFF. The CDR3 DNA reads TGTGCCACCAGCAAAAGGACTAGCCTGGGTGAGCAGTTCTTC.

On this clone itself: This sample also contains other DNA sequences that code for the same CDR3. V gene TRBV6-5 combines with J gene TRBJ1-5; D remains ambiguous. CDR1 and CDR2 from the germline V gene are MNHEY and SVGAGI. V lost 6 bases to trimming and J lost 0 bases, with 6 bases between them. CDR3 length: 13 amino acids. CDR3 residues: CASRGYSNQPQHF. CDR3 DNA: TGTGCCAGCAGGGGGTATAGCAATCAGCCCCAGCATTTT.

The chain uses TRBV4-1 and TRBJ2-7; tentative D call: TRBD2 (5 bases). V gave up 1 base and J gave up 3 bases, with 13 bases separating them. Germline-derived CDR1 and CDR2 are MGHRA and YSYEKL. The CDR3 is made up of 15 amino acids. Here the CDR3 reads CASSQVVRGSYEQYF. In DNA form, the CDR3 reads TGCGCCAGCAGCCAAGTCGTCCGGGGAAGCTACGAGCAGTACTTC.

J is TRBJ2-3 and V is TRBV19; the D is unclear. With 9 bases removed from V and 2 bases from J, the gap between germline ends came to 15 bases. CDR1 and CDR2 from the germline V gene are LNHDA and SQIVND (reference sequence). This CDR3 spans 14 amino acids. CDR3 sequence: CASSVRAVTDTQYF. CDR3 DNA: TGTGCCAGCTCAGTCCGGGCGGTCACAGATACGCAGTATTTT.

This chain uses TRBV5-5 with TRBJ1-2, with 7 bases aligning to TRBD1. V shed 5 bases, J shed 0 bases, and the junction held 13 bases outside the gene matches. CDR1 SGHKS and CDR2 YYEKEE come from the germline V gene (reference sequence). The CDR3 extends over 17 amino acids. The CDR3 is CASSPPPGGTANYGYTF. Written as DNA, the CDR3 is TGTGCCAGCAGTCCACCCCCAGGGGGAACAGCTAACTATGGCTACACCTTC.

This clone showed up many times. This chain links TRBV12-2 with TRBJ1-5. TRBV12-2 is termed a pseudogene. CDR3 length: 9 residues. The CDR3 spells CSTKEPQHF. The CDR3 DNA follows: TGTTCTACAAAGGAGCCCCAGCATTTT.

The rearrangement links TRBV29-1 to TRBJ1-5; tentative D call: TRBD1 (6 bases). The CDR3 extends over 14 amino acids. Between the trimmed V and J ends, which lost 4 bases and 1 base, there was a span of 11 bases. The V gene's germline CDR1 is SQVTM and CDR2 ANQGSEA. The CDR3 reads CSVGWGASNQPQHF. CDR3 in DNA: TGCAGCGTTGGTTGGGGGGCCAGCAATCAGCCCCAGCATTTT.

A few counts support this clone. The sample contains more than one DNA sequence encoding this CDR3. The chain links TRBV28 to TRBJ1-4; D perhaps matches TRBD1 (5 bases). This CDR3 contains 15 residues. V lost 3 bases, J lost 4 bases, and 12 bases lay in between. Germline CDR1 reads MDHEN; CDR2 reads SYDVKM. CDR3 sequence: CASSFGGSYNEKLFF. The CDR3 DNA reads TGTGCCAGCAGTTTCGGGGGTTCGTATAATGAAAAACTGTTTTTT.

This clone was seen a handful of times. CDR3 DNA sequence: TGTGCCAGCATGACCCGGACCCCAGAGACCCAGTACTTC. Protein: CASMTRTPETQYF. V gene TRBV6-5 combines with J gene TRBJ2-5; D ambiguous. The CDR3 contains 13 residues. The germline CDR1 and CDR2 sequences are MNHEY and SVGAGI. V was trimmed by 7 bases and J by 4 bases, leaving 13 bases between them.

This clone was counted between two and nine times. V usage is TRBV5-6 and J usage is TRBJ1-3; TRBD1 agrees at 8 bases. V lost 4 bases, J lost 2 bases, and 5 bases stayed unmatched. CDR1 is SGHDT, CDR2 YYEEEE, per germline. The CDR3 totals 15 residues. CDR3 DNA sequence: TGTGCCAGCAGCCCCCAGGGGGCAACTGGAAACACCATATATTTT. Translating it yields CASSPQGATGNTIYF.

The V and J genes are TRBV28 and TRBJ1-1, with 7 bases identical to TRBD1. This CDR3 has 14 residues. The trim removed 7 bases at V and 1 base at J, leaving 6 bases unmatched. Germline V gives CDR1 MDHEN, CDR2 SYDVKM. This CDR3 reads CASIPGQQNTEAFF. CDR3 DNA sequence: TGTGCCAGCATCCCGGGACAGCAGAACACTGAAGCTTTCTTT.

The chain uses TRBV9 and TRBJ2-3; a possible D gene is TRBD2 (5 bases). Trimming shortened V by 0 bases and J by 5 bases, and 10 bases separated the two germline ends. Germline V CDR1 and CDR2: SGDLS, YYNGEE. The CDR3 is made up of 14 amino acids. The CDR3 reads CASSVDGNEDTQYF. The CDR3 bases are TGTGCCAGCAGCGTAGACGGGAACGAAGATACGCAGTATTTT.

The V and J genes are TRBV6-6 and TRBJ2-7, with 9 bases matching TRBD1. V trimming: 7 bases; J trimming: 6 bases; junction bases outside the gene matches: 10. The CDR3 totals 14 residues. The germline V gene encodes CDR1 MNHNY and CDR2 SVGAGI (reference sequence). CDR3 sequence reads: CASNIRQGEGEQYF. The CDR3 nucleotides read TGTGCCAGCAATATAAGACAGGGGGAGGGCGAGCAGTACTTC.

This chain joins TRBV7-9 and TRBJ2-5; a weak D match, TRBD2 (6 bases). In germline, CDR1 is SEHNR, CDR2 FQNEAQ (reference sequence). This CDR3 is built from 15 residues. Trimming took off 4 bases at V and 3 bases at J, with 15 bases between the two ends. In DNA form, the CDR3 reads TGTGCCAGCAGCTCATACGGGGGTGATGAAGAGACCCAGTACTTC. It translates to CASSSYGGDEETQYF.

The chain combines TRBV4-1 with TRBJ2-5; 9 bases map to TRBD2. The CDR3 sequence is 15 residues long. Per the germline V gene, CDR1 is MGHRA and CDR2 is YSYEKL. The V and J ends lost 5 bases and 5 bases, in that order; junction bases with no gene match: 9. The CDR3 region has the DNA TGCGCCAGCAGCGAAGGCGGGGGGGTGTCTGAGACCCAGTACTTC. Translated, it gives CASSEGGGVSETQYF.

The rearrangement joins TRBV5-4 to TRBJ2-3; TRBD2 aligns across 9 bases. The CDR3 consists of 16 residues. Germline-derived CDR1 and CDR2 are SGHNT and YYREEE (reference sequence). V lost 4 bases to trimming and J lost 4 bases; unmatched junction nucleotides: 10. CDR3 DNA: TGTGCCAGCAGCCCGGTTAGCGGGAGAGGGGCAGATACGCAGTATTTT. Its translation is CASSPVSGRGADTQYF.